Below are 24 T cell receptor beta chains sequenced from a single sample in a study of cytomegalovirus exposure and HLA in healthy donors. PCR primers comprised 60 Vbeta and 13 Jbeta primers. Method: immunoSEQ multiplex PCR; TCRdb's copy keeps in-frame clones and lacks some. The repertoire has under 200,000 clones, around 62% of them found once; the top ten carry 2.5% to 3%. The specimen sequenced was PBMCs. These receptor sequences come from a man aged 35 to 55 in good health and CMV-seronegative.

CDR3 loop: CASSLRSGTYEQYF. DNA of the CDR3: TGTGCCAGCAGCCTACGTAGCGGGACCTACGAGCAGTACTTC. The chain is built from TRBV7-2 and TRBJ2-7; TRBD2 agrees at 8 bases. This CDR3 has 14 residues. CDR1 and CDR2 from the germline V gene are SGHTA and FQGNSA. V gave up 5 bases and J gave up 2 bases; unmatched junction bases: 5.

V gene TRBV2 combines with J gene TRBJ2-6, with 7 bases matching TRBD2. Germline V gives CDR1 SNHLY, CDR2 FYNNEI. This CDR3 comprises 17 residues. V lost 7 bases and J lost 0; bases outside the gene matches: 9. DNA of the CDR3: TGTGCCAGCACCTACCATGGGGGGGGCTCTGGGGCCAACGTCCTGACTTTC. Encoded protein: CASTYHGGGSGANVLTF.

This clone was observed a handful of times. The rearrangement joins TRBV6-4 to TRBJ2-3, with D possibly TRBD2 on 6 matching bases. V dropped 4 bases and J dropped 4 bases, with 12 bases sitting between them. Looked up from germline, CDR1 is MRHNA and CDR2 is SNTAGT. This CDR3 has 14 amino acids. The CDR3 DNA reads TGTGCCAGCAGTGGGCCGGGGGAATCAGATACGCAGTATTTT. This codes for CASSGPGESDTQYF.

This clone came up once. This chain uses TRBV19 with TRBJ1-2, with D perhaps matching TRBD1 (6 bases). Germline assignment: CDR1 LNHDA and CDR2 SQIVND (reference sequence). V was pared by 8 bases and J by 5 bases, with 15 bases between. This CDR3 is built from 13 residues. The chain's CDR3 is CASSGQYFYGYTF. For the CDR3, the DNA is TGTGCCAGTTCCGGACAGTACTTTTATGGCTACACCTTC. The full variable domain, completed using reference TRBV19 and TRBJ1-2, is DGGITQSPKYLFRKEGQNVTLSCEQNLNHDAMYWYRQDPGQGLRLIYYSQIVNDFQKGDIAEGYSVSREKKESFPLTVTSAQKNPTAFYLCASSGQYFYGYTFGSGTRLTVV.

The CDR3 DNA follows: TGTGCCAGCAGTTACACAGGGGTAAATTCACCCCTCCACTTT. This codes for CASSYTGVNSPLHF. This chain links TRBV6-5 with TRBJ1-6; 7 bases match TRBD1. Germline V CDR1 and CDR2: MNHEY, SVGAGI. V dropped 2 bases and J dropped 7; count of bases not matched to a gene: 2. CDR3 size: 14 residues.

This clone has only a few counts. The CDR3 here is CASRQGVAEGYTF. CDR3 DNA sequence: TGTGCCAGCAGGCAAGGGGTGGCGGAAGGCTACACCTTC. This chain connects TRBV28 to TRBJ1-2, with D perhaps matching TRBD1 (5 bases). Trimming stripped 6 bases from V and 8 bases from J, with 16 bases between. CDR3 length: 13 amino acids. Germline CDR1 MDHEN, CDR2 SYDVKM.

CDR3 bases: TGTGCCAGCAGCCTCTCCAGCAGGAACAATGAGCAGTTCTTC. It codes for CASSLSSRNNEQFF. This chain joins TRBV11-2 and TRBJ2-1; the D is unclear. V lost 5 bases, J lost 5 bases, and 13 bases lay in between. This CDR3 spans 14 amino acids. Germline V gene sequence: CDR1 SGHAT, CDR2 FQNNGV.

V usage is TRBV4-3 and J usage is TRBJ2-7; TRBD1 aligns across 9 bases. This CDR3 region has 16 residues. V shed 0 bases and J 4 bases; nucleotides not matched to a gene: 7. CDR1 is LGHNA, CDR2 YSLEER, per germline. The CDR3 spells CASSQDRGTGPYEQYF. The CDR3 DNA reads as TGCGCCAGCAGCCAAGATCGGGGGACAGGGCCGTACGAGCAGTACTTC.

The CDR3 loop is CASSLAKQGGNSPLHF. The CDR3 DNA follows: TGCGCCAGCAGCTTGGCCAAGCAGGGTGGTAATTCACCCCTCCACTTT. This rearrangement joins TRBV5-1 to TRBJ1-6, with D possibly TRBD1 on 5 matching bases. Germline lookup yields CDR1 SGHRS and CDR2 YFSETQ. V lost 0 bases, J lost 6 bases, and 13 bases lay in between. The CDR3 length is 16 residues.

This clone has just a few counts. V gene TRBV9 combines with J gene TRBJ2-5; D may be TRBD1 (5 bases). The V gene lost 0 bases and the J gene lost 0 bases, with 15 bases spanning the gap. There are 17 residues in the CDR3. Looked up from germline, CDR1 is SGDLS and CDR2 is YYNGEE. The CDR3 loop is CASSVAWGRPYQETQYF. The CDR3 bases are TGTGCCAGCAGCGTAGCTTGGGGCCGCCCGTACCAAGAGACCCAGTACTTC.

The chain joins TRBV5-1 to TRBJ2-1; 11 bases are shared with TRBD2. CDR3 size: 17 residues. Germline assignment: CDR1 SGHRS and CDR2 YFSETQ. The V gene end was trimmed by 2 bases and the J gene end by 6 bases; junction bases not matched to a gene: 10. The CDR3 here is CASSFFLTSGRSNEQFF. Here the CDR3 DNA reads TGCGCCAGCAGCTTCTTTCTCACTAGCGGGAGATCCAATGAGCAGTTCTTC.

This clone was found many times. The CDR3 loop reads CASSQENSGADTQYF. The CDR3 DNA reads as TGTGCCAGCAGCCAAGAGAATAGCGGCGCAGATACGCAGTATTTT. The chain recombines TRBV4-2 with TRBJ2-3; D may be TRBD2 (6 bases). V was cut by 0 bases and J by 4 bases, with 11 bases left in between. The CDR3 has 15 residues. The germline gives CDR1 LGHNA, CDR2 YNFKEQ.

CDR3 nucleotides: TGTGCCAGTAGTAGGGAGAAGACAGGGGCCCCCTATTACGAGCAGTACTTC. Protein: CASSREKTGAPYYEQYF. The V and J genes are TRBV19 and TRBJ2-7; 8 bases align to TRBD1. Germline V gives CDR1 LNHDA, CDR2 SQIVND (reference sequence). The CDR3 extends over 17 amino acids. The V gene end was trimmed by 4 bases and the J gene end by 4 bases; junction bases not matched to a gene: 15.

As for this clone: An end of the junction does not agree with germline; a read error may underlie this. The chain is built from TRBV7-7 and TRBJ1-1; 8 bases are a match to TRBD1. Per germline, CDR1 SSHAT and CDR2 FNYEAQ (reference sequence). This CDR3 spans 13 amino acids. The CDR3 sequence: CASSLGQETEAFF. CDR3 in DNA: TGTGCTAGCAGCTTGGGACAGGAGACTGAAGCTTTCTTT.

This clone was counted between two and nine times. CDR3 nucleotide sequence: TGTGCCAGCAGCCAGAGGGCGAACACTGAAGCTTTCTTT. The encoded protein is CASSQRANTEAFF. This rearrangement joins TRBV7-9 to TRBJ1-1, with unresolved D. The CDR3 contains 13 residues. Trimming shortened V by 5 bases and J by 1 base, and 8 bases separated the two germline ends. Germline V gene lookup returns CDR1 SEHNR and CDR2 FQNEAQ (reference sequence).

This clone was seen only a few times. The genes are TRBV30 and TRBJ2-5, with D maybe TRBD2 (5 bases). CDR3 length: 14 residues. Between the trimmed V and J ends, which lost 4 bases and 0 bases, there was a span of 12 bases. The V gene's germline CDR1 is GTSNPN and CDR2 SVGIG (reference sequence). CDR3 coding DNA: TGTGCCTGGATTTCTCCGGGAAACCAAGAGACCCAGTACTTC. As protein: CAWISPGNQETQYF. The complete variable domain, with remaining parts taken from reference TRBV30 and TRBJ2-5, reads SQTIHQWPATLVQPVGSPLSLECTVEGTSNPNLYWYRQAAGRGLQLLFYSVGIGQISSEVPQNLSASRPQDRQFILSSKKLLLSDSGFYLCAWISPGNQETQYFGPGTRLLVL.

The chain combines TRBV29-1 with TRBJ1-1; TRBD1 agrees at 8 bases. Germline V gene data show CDR1 as SQVTM and CDR2 as ANQGSEA. This CDR3 has 13 amino acids. Trimming cost V 7 bases and J 1 base; bases outside gene matches: 5. CDR3 sequence: CSDRQGWNTEAFF. CDR3 coding DNA: TGCAGCGACCGACAGGGGTGGAACACTGAAGCTTTCTTT.

The genes are TRBV10-3 and TRBJ1-3; tentatively, D is TRBD1 (5 bases). Between the trimmed V and J ends, which lost 3 bases and 6 bases, there was a span of 18 bases. The CDR3 is made up of 16 amino acids. Germline V gene lookup returns CDR1 ENHRY and CDR2 SYGVKD. CDR3 nucleotides: TGTGCCATCAGTGACCACGGGGGGGGTGGCGAAAACACCATATATTTT. Protein product: CAISDHGGGGENTIYF.

V is TRBV5-6 and J is TRBJ2-1; 10 bases map to TRBD2. Trimming at V came to 4 bases and at J to 6 bases, leaving 13 bases not matched to a gene. This CDR3 region has 17 residues. CDR1 is SGHDT and CDR2 is YYEEEE in the germline V gene. Written as DNA, the CDR3 is TGTGCCAGCAGCGCCCTTTTAGCGGGAGGATTGGGCAATGAGCAGTTCTTC. Protein sequence: CASSALLAGGLGNEQFF.

The chain couples TRBV5-4 to TRBJ2-5; TRBD2 might be the D (6 bases). Trimming removed 4 bases from V and 1 base from J, with 11 bases in between. The CDR3 is made up of 14 amino acids. Germline CDR1 and CDR2: SGHNT and YYREEE (reference sequence). DNA of the CDR3: TGTGCCAGCAGCGACGCTAGCGTCCAAGAGACCCAGTACTTC. This gives the protein CASSDASVQETQYF. The variable domain in full, completed from reference TRBV5-4 and TRBJ2-5, reads ETGVTQSPTHLIKTRGQQVTLRCSSQSGHNTVSWYQQALGQGPQFIFQYYREEENGRGNFPPRFSGLQFPNYSSELNVNALELDDSALYLCASSDASVQETQYFGPGTRLLVL.

The genes are TRBV10-2 and TRBJ2-1; the D gene is possibly TRBD2 (6 bases). CDR3 length equals 14 residues. Germline lookup yields CDR1 WSHSY and CDR2 SAAADI. Trimming stripped 6 bases from V and 2 bases from J, with 11 bases between. The CDR3, as DNA: TGCGCCAGCAGAAGCGGGCTAACCTACAATGAGCAGTTCTTC. Translated, it gives CASRSGLTYNEQFF.

The chain couples TRBV7-3 to TRBJ1-1; maybe TRBD1 (5 bases). CDR1 and CDR2 (germline): SGHTA, FQGTGA. Trimming left V 5 bases short and J 1 base short, with 8 bases between. CDR3 length: 13 residues. The CDR3 DNA reads TGTGCCAGCAGCGTGACAGCGAACACTGAAGCTTTCTTT. Amino acids: CASSVTANTEAFF.

This clone was seen just once. The rearrangement joins TRBV11-2 to TRBJ2-7; perhaps TRBD1 as D (6 bases). The CDR3 is 17 residues long. The germline V gene encodes CDR1 SGHAT and CDR2 FQNNGV. V dropped 1 base and J dropped 7 bases, with 23 bases sitting between them. The CDR3 bases are TGTGCCAGCAGCTTAGGAACAGGGACAAGCCCCCTCTGGGAGCAGTACTTC. As protein: CASSLGTGTSPLWEQYF.

The CDR3 loop is CAVLPGQKRREQYF. In DNA, the CDR3 is TGTGCCGTCCTTCCGGGACAAAAAAGGAGAGAGCAGTACTTC. The chain combines TRBV19 with TRBJ2-7; a possible D gene is TRBD1 (6 bases). Trimming pared 11 bases from V and 7 bases from J, leaving 24 bases between. From germline, CDR1 is LNHDA and CDR2 SQIVND (reference sequence). The CDR3 length is 14 residues.